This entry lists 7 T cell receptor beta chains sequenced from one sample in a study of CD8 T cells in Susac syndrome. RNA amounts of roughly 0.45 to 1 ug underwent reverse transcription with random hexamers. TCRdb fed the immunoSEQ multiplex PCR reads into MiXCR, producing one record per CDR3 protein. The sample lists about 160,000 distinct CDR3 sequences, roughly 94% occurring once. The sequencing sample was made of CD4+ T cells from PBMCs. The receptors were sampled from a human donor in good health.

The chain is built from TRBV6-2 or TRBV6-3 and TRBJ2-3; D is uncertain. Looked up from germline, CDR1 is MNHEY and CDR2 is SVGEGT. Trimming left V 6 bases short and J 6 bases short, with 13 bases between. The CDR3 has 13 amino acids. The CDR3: CASSRTRKDTQYF. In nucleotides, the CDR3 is TGTGCCAGCAGCCGAACTCGGAAGGATACGCAGTATTTT.

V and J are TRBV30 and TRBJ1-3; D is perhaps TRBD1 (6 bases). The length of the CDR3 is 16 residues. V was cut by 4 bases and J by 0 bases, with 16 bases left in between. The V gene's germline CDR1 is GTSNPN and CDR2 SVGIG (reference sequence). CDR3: CAWTAMGGHSGNTIYF. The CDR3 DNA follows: TGTGCCTGGACCGCGATGGGGGGGCACTCTGGAAACACCATATATTTT.

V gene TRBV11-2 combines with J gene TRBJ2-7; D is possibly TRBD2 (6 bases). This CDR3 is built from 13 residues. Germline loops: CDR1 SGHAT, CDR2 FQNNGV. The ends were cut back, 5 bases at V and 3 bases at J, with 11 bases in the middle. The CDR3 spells CASSNRENYEQYF. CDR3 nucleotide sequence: TGTGCCAGCAGCAACCGGGAGAACTACGAGCAGTACTTC.

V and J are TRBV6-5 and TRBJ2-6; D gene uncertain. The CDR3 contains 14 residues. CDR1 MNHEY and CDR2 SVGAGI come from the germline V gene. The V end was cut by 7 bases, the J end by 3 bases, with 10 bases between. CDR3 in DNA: TGTGCCAGCACCCGGGCTGGTGGGGCCAACGTCCTGACTTTC. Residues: CASTRAGGANVLTF.

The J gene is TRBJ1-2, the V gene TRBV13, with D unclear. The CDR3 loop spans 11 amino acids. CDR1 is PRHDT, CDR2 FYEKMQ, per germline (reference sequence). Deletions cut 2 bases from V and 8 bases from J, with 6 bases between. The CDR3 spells CASSLIKGYTF. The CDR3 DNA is TGTGCCAGCAGCTTAATTAAAGGCTACACCTTC.

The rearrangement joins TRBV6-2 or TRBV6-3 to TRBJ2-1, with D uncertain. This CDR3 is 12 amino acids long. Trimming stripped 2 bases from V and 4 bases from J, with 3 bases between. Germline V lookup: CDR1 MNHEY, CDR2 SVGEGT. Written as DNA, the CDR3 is TGTGCCAGCAGTTACCCATACAATGAGCAGTTCTTC. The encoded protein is CASSYPYNEQFF.

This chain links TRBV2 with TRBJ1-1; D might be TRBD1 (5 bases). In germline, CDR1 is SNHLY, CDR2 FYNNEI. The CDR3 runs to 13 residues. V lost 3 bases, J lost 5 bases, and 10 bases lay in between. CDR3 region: CASSDRAQTEAFF. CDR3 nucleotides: TGTGCCAGCAGTGACAGGGCCCAAACTGAAGCTTTCTTT.